This TCR beta chain is from a study of T cell responses to AZD1222 COVID-19 vaccine. The protocol was immunoSEQ multiplex PCR, while the TCRdb copy is restricted to in-frame clones and leaves out a portion. The sample holds about 87,000 clones, around nine tenths seen once. Findings and limits, study-wide: Possibly, clonal diversity was underestimated; donors were largely white British and included more females. In the spike-specific TCR repertoire, nearly half reportedly target unmutated variant regions. Spike as a whole was targeted by vaccine-associated CD4 TCRs, dominant at 160-218 and 743-854.

The CDR3 is made up of 15 amino acids. The germline V gene encodes CDR1 SGHKS and CDR2 YYEKEE (reference sequence). Trimming removed 4 bases from V and 6 bases from J; junction bases left unmatched: 6. Details on this clone: The antigen remains unidentified.

The sequenced sample was peripheral blood, obtained on day 0 of AZD1222 vaccination. This TCR derives from an adult in good health. The chain couples TRBV5-5 to TRBJ2-2; 10 bases map to TRBD2. CDR3 in DNA: TGTGCCAGCAGCGCCCTAGCGGGAGACGCCGGGGAGCTGTTTTTT. Protein product: CASSALAGDAGELFF.